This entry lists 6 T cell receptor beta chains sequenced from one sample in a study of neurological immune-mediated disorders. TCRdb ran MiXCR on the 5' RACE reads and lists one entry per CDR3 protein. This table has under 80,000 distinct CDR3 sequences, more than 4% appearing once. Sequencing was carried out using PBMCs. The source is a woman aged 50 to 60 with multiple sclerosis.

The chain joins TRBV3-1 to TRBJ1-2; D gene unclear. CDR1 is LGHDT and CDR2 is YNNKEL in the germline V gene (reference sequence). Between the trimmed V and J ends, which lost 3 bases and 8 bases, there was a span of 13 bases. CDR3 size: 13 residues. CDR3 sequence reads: CASSHARAEGYTF. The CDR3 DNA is TGTGCCAGCAGCCACGCAAGAGCGGAAGGCTACACCTTC.

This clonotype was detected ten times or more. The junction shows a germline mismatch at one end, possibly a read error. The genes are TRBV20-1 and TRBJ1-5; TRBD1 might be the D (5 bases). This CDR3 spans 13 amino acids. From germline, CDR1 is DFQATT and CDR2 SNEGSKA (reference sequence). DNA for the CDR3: TGCAGTGCTGGGGACGGAAGCAATCAGCCCCAGAATTTT. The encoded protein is CSAGDGSNQPQNF.

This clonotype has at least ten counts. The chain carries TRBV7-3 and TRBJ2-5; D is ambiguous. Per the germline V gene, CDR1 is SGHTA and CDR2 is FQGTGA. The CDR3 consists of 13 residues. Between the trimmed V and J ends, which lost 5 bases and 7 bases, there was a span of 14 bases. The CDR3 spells CASSDDPEATQYF. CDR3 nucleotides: TGTGCCAGCAGCGACGACCCCGAGGCGACCCAGTACTTC.

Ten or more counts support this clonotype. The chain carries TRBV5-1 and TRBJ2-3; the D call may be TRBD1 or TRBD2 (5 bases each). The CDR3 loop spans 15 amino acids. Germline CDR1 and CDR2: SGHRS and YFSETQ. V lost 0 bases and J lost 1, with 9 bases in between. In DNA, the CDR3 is TGCGCCAGCAGCTTGGCCGGGGCCCGCACAGATACGCAGTATTTT. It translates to CASSLAGARTDTQYF. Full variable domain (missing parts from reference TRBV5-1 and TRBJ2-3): KAGVTQTPRYLIKTRGQQVTLSCSPISGHRSVSWYQQTPGQGLQFLFEYFSETQRNKGNFPGRFSGRQFSNSRSEMNVSTLELGDSALYLCASSLAGARTDTQYFGPGTRLTVL.

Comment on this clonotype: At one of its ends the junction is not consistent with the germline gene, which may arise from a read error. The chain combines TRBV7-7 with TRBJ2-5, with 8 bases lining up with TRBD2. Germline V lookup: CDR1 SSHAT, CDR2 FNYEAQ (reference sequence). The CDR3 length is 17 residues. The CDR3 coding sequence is TGTGCTAGCAGCTCCGCCTTAGGAGCGGGGGTTCAAGAGACCCAGTACTTC. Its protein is CASSSALGAGVQETQYF.

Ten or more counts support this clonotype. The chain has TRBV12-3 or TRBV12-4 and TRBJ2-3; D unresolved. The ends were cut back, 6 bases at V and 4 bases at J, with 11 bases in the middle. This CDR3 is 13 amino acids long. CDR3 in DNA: TGTGCCAGCAGCACCGAATTCGCAGATACGCAGTATTTT. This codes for CASSTEFADTQYF.